This entry lists 30 T cell receptor beta chains sequenced from one sample in a study of beta chain features in type 1 diabetes. All of the isolated RNA was reverse transcribed, so expressed TCRB transcripts were sequenced. The assay was immunoSEQ multiplex PCR, and TCRdb's table has in-frame clones only and misses some. The sample lists 680,000 or so clones, roughly a sixth occurring once. Material: naive CD4+ T cells from blood. The origin of the receptors is a man in his late teens or twenties in good health.

This clone came up a few times. The chain carries TRBV4-3 and TRBJ2-1; 12 positions agree with TRBD2. This CDR3 contains 21 residues. Germline CDR1 LGHNA, CDR2 YSLEER. V dropped 0 bases and J dropped 0; count of bases not matched to a gene: 12. The CDR3 region has the DNA TGCGCCAGCAGCCAAGAGGAGTGGGGGCTAGCGGGAGGGCTCTCCTACAATGAGCAGTTCTTC. The encoded protein is CASSQEEWGLAGGLSYNEQFF.

There are a few counts of this clone. The chain couples TRBV5-1 to TRBJ1-5; 8 bases match TRBD1. The CDR3 loop spans 15 amino acids. Per germline, CDR1 SGHRS and CDR2 YFSETQ. Trimming took 5 bases from V and 4 from J; bases not matched to a gene: 8. CDR3 sequence reads: CASRERTGLNQPQHF. DNA of the CDR3: TGCGCCAGCAGGGAACGGACAGGGCTAAATCAGCCCCAGCATTTT.

The chain carries TRBV18 and TRBJ2-3; D gene ambiguous. Germline V gene data show CDR1 as KGHSH and CDR2 as LQKENI. Trimming took 2 bases from V and 3 from J, leaving 15 bases between them. This CDR3 comprises 16 residues. The DNA for the CDR3 is TGTGCCAGCTCACCAACTTTGGGATTAGGAACAGATACGCAGTATTTT. It codes for CASSPTLGLGTDTQYF.

This clone was detected a few times. V usage is TRBV4-2 and J usage is TRBJ2-1, with 8 positions matching TRBD1. V lost 4 bases and J lost 6; bases outside the gene matches: 11. The CDR3 spans 16 residues. Looked up from germline, CDR1 is LGHNA and CDR2 is YNFKEQ. Here the CDR3 DNA reads TGTGCCAGCAGCCGACAGGGGTCCTTCGGATCCAATGAGCAGTTCTTC. It specifies CASSRQGSFGSNEQFF.

The chain uses TRBV15 and TRBJ2-3; TRBD1 matches at 9 bases. The CDR3 runs 17 residues. Germline trimming cut 2 bases from V and 4 bases from J; bases unmatched to any gene: 10. The germline CDR1 and CDR2 sequences are LNHNV and YYDKDF (reference sequence). The CDR3: CATSRIRGTGRADTQYF. CDR3 nucleotides: TGTGCCACCAGCAGAATTCGTGGGACAGGGAGGGCAGATACGCAGTATTTT. Using reference TRBV15 and TRBJ2-3 for the parts outside the CDR3, the full variable domain is DAMVIQNPRYQVTQFGKPVTLSCSQTLNHNVMYWYQQKSSQAPKLLFHYYDKDFNNEADTPDNFQSRRPNTSFCFLDIRSPGLGDTAMYLCATSRIRGTGRADTQYFGPGTRLTVL.

This clone was seen only a few times. CDR3 in amino acids: CASSLRGDETQYF. The CDR3 coding sequence is TGTGCCAGCAGCTTAAGAGGGGATGAGACCCAGTACTTC. The chain recombines TRBV7-3 with TRBJ2-5, with D perhaps matching TRBD1 or TRBD2 (5 bases each). The germline V and J ends were trimmed by 1 base and 5 bases, with 8 bases remaining between them. Germline lookup yields CDR1 SGHTA and CDR2 FQGTGA. CDR3 length equals 13 residues. Full variable domain (outside the CDR3, taken from reference TRBV7-3 and TRBJ2-5): GAGVSQTPSNKVTEKGKYVELRCDPISGHTALYWYRQSLGQGPEFLIYFQGTGAADDSGLPNDRFFAVRPEGSVSTLKIQRTERGDSAVYLCASSLRGDETQYFGPGTRLLVL.

This clone turned up a few times. The V and J genes are TRBV27 and TRBJ1-1; TRBD1 is a possible D gene (6 bases). Trimming pared 3 bases from V and 5 bases from J, leaving 19 bases between. Looked up from germline, CDR1 is MNHEY and CDR2 is SMNVEV (reference sequence). The CDR3 has 16 residues. The CDR3 reads CASSFMARGVRTEAFF. The CDR3 region has the DNA TGTGCCAGCAGTTTCATGGCCAGGGGAGTTAGGACTGAAGCTTTCTTT.

This chain uses TRBV19 with TRBJ2-6, with TRBD1 as a possible D gene (6 bases). CDR1 LNHDA and CDR2 SQIVND come from the germline V gene (reference sequence). CDR3 length: 17 residues. The V and J ends lost 0 bases and 2 bases respectively, with 11 bases between them. The CDR3 is CASSIDHRDTGANVLTF. The CDR3 DNA reads TGTGCCAGTAGTATAGATCACCGGGACACTGGGGCCAACGTCCTGACTTTC.

The CDR3 DNA reads TGTGCCAGCAGAGCAGGACTAGCGGGGGTTGACATTCAGTACTTC. It translates to CASRAGLAGVDIQYF. The V gene is TRBV28, the J gene TRBJ2-4; TRBD2 matches 13 bases. V shed 6 bases and J 8 bases; nucleotides not matched to a gene: 7. This CDR3 region has 15 residues. The germline gives CDR1 MDHEN, CDR2 SYDVKM. Full variable domain (missing parts from reference TRBV28 and TRBJ2-4): DVKVTQSSRYLVKRTGEKVFLECVQDMDHENMFWYRQDPGLGLRLIYFSYDVKMKEKGDIPEGYSVSREKKERFSLILESASTNQTSMYLCASRAGLAGVDIQYFGAGTRLSVL.

The V call is TRBV7-2, the J call TRBJ1-1; D may be TRBD1 (6 bases). Looked up from germline, CDR1 is SGHTA and CDR2 is FQGNSA. The V and J ends lost 3 bases and 3 bases respectively, with 20 bases between them. This CDR3 is built from 17 residues. DNA of the CDR3: TGTGCCAGCAGCTTCCTAAAGGACAGCCGAAGGGACACTGAAGCTTTCTTT. This codes for CASSFLKDSRRDTEAFF.

This chain connects TRBV5-6 to TRBJ1-5; a weak D match, TRBD1 (5 bases). Germline V CDR1 and CDR2: SGHDT, YYEEEE. Between the trimmed V and J ends, which lost 0 bases and 4 bases, there was a span of 8 bases. CDR3 size: 14 residues. The DNA for the CDR3 is TGTGCCAGCAGCTTGGGACGGGGGAATCAGCCCCAGCATTTT. It encodes CASSLGRGNQPQHF.

This clone was counted only a few times. This chain links TRBV6-6 with TRBJ1-5, with D hard to call. The germline V gene encodes CDR1 MNHNY and CDR2 SVGAGI (reference sequence). The CDR3 has 14 residues. Trimming pared 0 bases from V and 7 bases from J, leaving 10 bases between. The CDR3 DNA reads as TGTGCCAGCAGTTACTCGAACAGAATCCAGCCCCAGCATTTT. Translated: CASSYSNRIQPQHF.

This clone was seen more than once but under ten times. The V call is TRBV29-1, the J call TRBJ2-3, with TRBD2 matching 9 bases. Germline loops: CDR1 SQVTM, CDR2 ANQGSEA. V dropped 6 bases and J dropped 6; count of bases not matched to a gene: 16. CDR3 length equals 16 residues. The CDR3 nucleotides read TGCAGCGTCGAGGGGATAATTAGCGGGAGTCGCGATACGCAGTATTTT. It specifies CSVEGIISGSRDTQYF.

This clone was picked up a small number of times. The chain employs TRBV10-3 and TRBJ1-6; 10 nucleotides agree with TRBD1. The CDR3 runs 12 residues. The V gene end was trimmed by 8 bases and the J gene end by 8 bases; junction bases not matched to a gene: 0. Germline CDR1 ENHRY, CDR2 SYGVKD. The CDR3, as DNA: TGTGCCATCGGGACAGGGGATTCACCCCTCCACTTT. It is translated as CAIGTGDSPLHF.

The chain has TRBV28 and TRBJ2-2; D is undetermined. The germline V and J ends were trimmed by 6 bases and 0 bases, with 20 bases remaining between them. Germline V CDR1 and CDR2: MDHEN, SYDVKM. This CDR3 is 18 amino acids long. The CDR3 nucleotides are TGTGCCAGCAGGCCCGCCCTGACCATCATCTCGAACACCGGGGAGCTGTTTTTT. Amino acids: CASRPALTIISNTGELFF.

The rearrangement links TRBV29-1 to TRBJ1-2; the D gene is possibly TRBD1 (6 bases). V was clipped by 7 bases and J by 4 bases, with 10 bases between them. The CDR3 runs 11 residues. CDR1 and CDR2 from the germline V gene are SQVTM and ANQGSEA. The CDR3 sequence: CSDGGAYGYTF. CDR3 nucleotides: TGCAGCGACGGGGGCGCCTATGGCTACACCTTC.

In this sample, this clone turned up a few times. The rearrangement uses TRBV6-5 and TRBJ1-5; 9 bases are a match to TRBD1. The CDR3 extends over 15 amino acids. V trimming: 2 bases; J trimming: 6 bases; junction bases outside the gene matches: 5. Germline V gene sequence: CDR1 MNHEY, CDR2 SVGAGI. For the CDR3, the DNA is TGTGCCAGCAGTTACGGGACAGGGAAGGGTCAGCCCCAGCATTTT. Translated: CASSYGTGKGQPQHF.

The V and J genes are TRBV9 and TRBJ2-7, with D possibly matching TRBD1 (5 bases). The CDR3 totals 13 residues. V gave up 4 bases and J gave up 2 bases, with 10 bases separating them. Looked up from germline, CDR1 is SGDLS and CDR2 is YYNGEE. For the CDR3, the DNA is TGTGCCAGCAGCCCCCAGGGTGCCTACGAGCAGTACTTC. Translating gives CASSPQGAYEQYF.

This clone was seen only a few times. The rearrangement links TRBV11-2 to TRBJ2-3; 7 bases are a match to TRBD1. Germline V gives CDR1 SGHAT, CDR2 FQNNGV. The CDR3 spans 16 residues. V dropped 5 bases and J dropped 6; count of bases not matched to a gene: 14. The CDR3 spells CASSHPFRTGGDTQYF. In DNA, the CDR3 is TGTGCCAGCAGCCATCCATTCCGGACAGGCGGGGATACGCAGTATTTT.

The CDR3 reads CASSLSGGPDNEQFF. The CDR3 DNA follows: TGTGCCAGCAGCTTATCAGGGGGTCCGGACAATGAGCAGTTCTTC. This chain links TRBV5-6 with TRBJ2-1, with 7 bases lining up with TRBD1. Per the germline V gene, CDR1 is SGHDT and CDR2 is YYEEEE. V lost 2 bases and J lost 5; bases outside the gene matches: 7. This CDR3 contains 15 residues.

In the case of this clone: The same CDR3 also results from other DNA sequences found in this sample. The chain joins TRBV7-2 to TRBJ1-2; TRBD1 matches at 10 bases. Losses at the gene ends were 5 bases for V and 1 base for J; bases not matched to a gene: 4. CDR1 is SGHTA, CDR2 FQGNSA, per germline. The CDR3 runs 15 residues. CDR3 in DNA: TGTGCCAGCAGCCTACGGACAGGGGGTAACTATGGCTACACCTTC. It is translated as CASSLRTGGNYGYTF.

In this sample, this clone turned up a few times. The CDR3 sequence: CSVVGLADNTEAFF. The CDR3 region has the DNA TGCAGCGTTGTGGGTTTGGCGGACAACACTGAAGCTTTCTTT. The V call is TRBV29-1, the J call TRBJ1-1; D gene uncertain. V lost 4 bases and J 2 bases, leaving 14 bases between the germline ends. The CDR3 is 14 residues long. The germline V gene encodes CDR1 SQVTM and CDR2 ANQGSEA.

This clone has just a few counts. CDR3 nucleotide sequence: TGTGCCAGCAGCTTAGTAGGGACTAGCAGCTACAATGAGCAGTTCTTC. This gives the protein CASSLVGTSSYNEQFF. The chain carries TRBV7-2 and TRBJ2-1; TRBD2 aligns across 9 bases. CDR3 length: 16 amino acids. The junction had 4 bases not matched to a gene; V was cut back by 1 base and J by 3 bases. Per germline, CDR1 SGHTA and CDR2 FQGNSA.

The chain joins TRBV6-6 to TRBJ1-2; D is uncertain. The CDR3 is 11 residues long. Germline V gene lookup returns CDR1 MNHNY and CDR2 SVGAGI (reference sequence). Trimming took 7 bases from V and 2 from J, leaving 5 bases between them. This chain's CDR3 is CASNGNYGYTF. The CDR3 DNA reads TGTGCCAGCAATGGGAACTATGGCTACACCTTC.

This chain links TRBV14 with TRBJ1-1; D uncertain. The CDR3 covers 13 residues. V was pared by 2 bases and J by 3 bases, with 7 bases between. CDR1 and CDR2 (germline): SGHDN, FVKESK. The CDR3 DNA follows: TGTGCCAGCAGCCAATTCCCGTACACTGAAGCTTTCTTT. Its protein product is CASSQFPYTEAFF.

This clone has only a few counts. The gene calls are TRBV19 and TRBJ2-5; possibly TRBD1 or TRBD2 for D (5 bases each). In germline, CDR1 is LNHDA, CDR2 SQIVND (reference sequence). The CDR3 consists of 13 residues. V was trimmed by 5 bases and J by 5 bases, leaving 12 bases between them. CDR3 sequence: CASSPQRGETQYF. CDR3 coding DNA: TGTGCCAGTAGTCCCCAACGGGGCGAGACCCAGTACTTC. Full variable domain (missing parts from reference TRBV19 and TRBJ2-5): DGGITQSPKYLFRKEGQNVTLSCEQNLNHDAMYWYRQDPGQGLRLIYYSQIVNDFQKGDIAEGYSVSREKKESFPLTVTSAQKNPTAFYLCASSPQRGETQYFGPGTRLLVL.

This clone occurred many times. The genes are TRBV5-1 and TRBJ2-1; TRBD1 matches at 10 bases. CDR3 length equals 16 residues. Germline CDR1 reads SGHRS; CDR2 reads YFSETQ. V was clipped by 4 bases and J by 5 bases; unmatched bases: 9. The CDR3 spells CASSPLGGQGNNEQFF. The CDR3 nucleotides read TGCGCCAGCAGCCCCCTCGGGGGACAGGGGAACAATGAGCAGTTCTTC.

The gene calls are TRBV7-9 and TRBJ2-3; TRBD2 agrees at 11 bases. Per germline, CDR1 SEHNR and CDR2 FQNEAQ (reference sequence). The CDR3 contains 18 residues. The ends lost 5 bases at V and 4 bases at J; junction bases unmatched: 14. CDR3 sequence (DNA): TGTGCCAGCAGCCCTCTAGCGGGGGGATTCCGGAGTCCAGATACGCAGTATTTT. Its protein is CASSPLAGGFRSPDTQYF.

This clone was observed a handful of times. This chain links TRBV2 with TRBJ2-7; D gene ambiguous. The CDR3 runs 14 residues. Trimming pared 3 bases from V and 3 bases from J, leaving 12 bases between. Germline V gene data show CDR1 as SNHLY and CDR2 as FYNNEI. The DNA for the CDR3 is TGTGCCAGCAGTGATAACAGCGAATACTACGAGCAGTACTTC. It encodes CASSDNSEYYEQYF. The whole variable domain, filled in from reference TRBV2 and TRBJ2-7, reads EPEVTQTPSHQVTQMGQEVILRCVPISNHLYFYWYRQILGQKVEFLVSFYNNEISEKSEIFDDQFSVERPDGSNFTLKIRSTKLEDSAMYFCASSDNSEYYEQYFGPGTRLTVT.

V is TRBV10-3 and J is TRBJ2-1; D could derive from TRBD1 or TRBD2 (5 bases each). This CDR3 region has 14 residues. Germline CDR1 and CDR2: ENHRY and SYGVKD. Trimming left V 6 bases short and J 6 bases short, with 15 bases between. The CDR3 DNA reads as TGTGCCATCAGGGACCGGGACGGGTTCAATGAGCAGTTCTTC. Translating it yields CAIRDRDGFNEQFF.